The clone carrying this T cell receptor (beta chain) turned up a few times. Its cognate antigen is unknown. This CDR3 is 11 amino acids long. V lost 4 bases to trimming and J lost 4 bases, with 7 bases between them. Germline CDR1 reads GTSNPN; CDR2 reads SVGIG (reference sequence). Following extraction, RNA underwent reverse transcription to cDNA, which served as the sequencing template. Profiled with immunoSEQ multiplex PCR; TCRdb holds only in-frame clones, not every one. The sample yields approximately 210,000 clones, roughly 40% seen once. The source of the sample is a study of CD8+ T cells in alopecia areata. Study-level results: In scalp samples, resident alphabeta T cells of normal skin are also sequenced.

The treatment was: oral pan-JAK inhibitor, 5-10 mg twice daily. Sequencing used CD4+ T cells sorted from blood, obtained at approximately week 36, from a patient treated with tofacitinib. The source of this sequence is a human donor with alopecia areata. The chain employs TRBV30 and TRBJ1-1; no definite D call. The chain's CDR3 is CAWNSFTEAFF. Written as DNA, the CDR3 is TGTGCCTGGAACAGTTTCACTGAAGCTTTCTTT.